This TCR beta chain derives from a study of blood T cell repertoires in COVID-19. About the study: T cells, B-cell-depleted T cells, or PBMCs supplied cDNA or gDNA.

V lost 4 bases to trimming and J lost 8 bases; unmatched junction nucleotides: 10. The V gene's germline CDR1 is MDHEN and CDR2 SYDVKM. There are 15 residues in the CDR3. Per the original methods: Amplification with reference gene primers provided the estimates of nucleated cell counts. Sequenced by immunoSEQ multiplex PCR; TCRdb stores in-frame clones only, minus some. Clone size and V and J calls were adopted from that table, with D and trimming inferred from the DNA. Altogether over 60,000 clones are present, more than 90% being singletons, with the ten largest covering approximately 15%. This receptor was taken from a woman older than 75 with active or convalescent COVID-19. Sequencing was carried out using peripheral blood. The chain is built from TRBV28 and TRBJ1-2; 10 bases are shared with TRBD1. CDR3 residues: CASSSAGTGVSGYTF. The DNA of the CDR3 is TGTGCCAGCAGTTCGGCCGGGACAGGGGTAAGCGGCTACACCTTC.